This T cell receptor (beta chain) was identified in a study of immune cell composition in non-small cell lung cancer. In the study overall: Most cases were lung adenocarcinoma or squamous cell carcinoma.

Sequencing used immunoSEQ multiplex PCR; TCRdb keeps in-frame clones, though not all of them. The sample holds several thousand clones; roughly two thirds are singletons and the top ten take 20% to 25%. The CDR3 length is 13 residues. Germline V gene sequence: CDR1 SGHTA, CDR2 FQGNSA. The V end lost 7 bases, the J end lost 8 bases, and 15 bases lay between the germline ends. Study results and limitations: It was not proven that tumour-reactive clones equal dominant tumour-associated clones. Tumour TCR-beta clonality showed no significant link to smoking pack-years.

The normal lung sample lay at least 3 cm, and maximally far, from the tumour. As for this clone: Its antigen is undetermined.

This chain links TRBV7-2 with TRBJ2-1; TRBD2 might be the D (5 bases). This receptor was identified in a human donor with non-small cell lung cancer. Specimen: non-adjacent lung tissue. The DNA of the CDR3 is TGTGCCAGCACCTCTTTTGGACTTCATGAGCAGTTCTTC. This translates into CASTSFGLHEQFF.